These T cell receptor beta chains were read from a single sample in a study of T cell repertoires in cytomegalovirus infection. Antigens for these TCRs are unknown. TCRdb processed the reads anew with MiXCR; each CDR3 protein has one entry. Among around 340,000 distinct CDR3 sequences listed, 25% to 30% were seen once. This material consisted of cultured PBMCs, taken from culture after CMV antigen stimulation. All receptors come from a human donor in good health (CMV status not recorded). Some clones in this sample may be carry-over from other donors' samples. The CDR3 runs from the conserved cysteine through the conserved F or W. A D gene is named only where the DNA matches it firmly. The listing skips clone size in some rows; elsewhere it reads once, few, many or a size class.

d_gene	v_gene	abundance	j_gene	CDR3aa	CDR3nt
.	TRBV7-4	.	TRBJ1-1	CASSEIRELGAFF	TGTGCCAGCAGCGAAATACGGGAGCTGGGGGCTTTCTTT
TRBD2	TRBV7-2	few	TRBJ2-5	CASSFSGRGETQYF	TGTGCCAGCAGCTTCAGCGGGAGAGGCGAGACCCAGTACTTC
.	TRBV6-2/TRBV6-3	.	TRBJ1-2	CASRPIGANYGYTF	TGTGCCAGCAGACCCATCGGGGCTAACTATGGCTACACCTTC
TRBD2	TRBV28	many	TRBJ2-1	CASTGTSGRYYNEQFF	TGTGCCAGCACCGGGACTAGCGGGAGATATTACAATGAGCAGTTCTTC
TRBD2	TRBV11-2	.	TRBJ2-1	CASRPIGRASYNEQFF	TGTGCCAGCAGACCGATCGGGAGGGCCTCCTACAATGAGCAGTTCTTC
TRBD2	TRBV7-6	many	TRBJ2-3	CASSSRLAGGTDTQYF	TGTGCCAGCAGCTCCCGACTAGCGGGGGGGACAGATACGCAGTATTTT
.	TRBV6-1	few	TRBJ1-2	CAIWGLGGRLNYGYTF	TGTGCCATATGGGGATTAGGGGGACGTTTGAACTATGGCTACACCTTC
TRBD2	TRBV7-2	many	TRBJ2-7	CASSLATLAGPYEQYF	TGTGCCAGCAGCTTAGCGACCCTAGCGGGGCCTTACGAGCAGTACTTC
.	TRBV9	few	TRBJ2-3	CASSEWGSSTDTQYF	TGTGCCAGCAGCGAATGGGGCAGTAGCACAGATACGCAGTATTTT
TRBD1	TRBV20-1	.	TRBJ1-5	CSARDDREGGNQPQHF	TGCAGTGCTAGAGATGACAGGGAAGGGGGCAATCAGCCCCAGCATTTT
.	TRBV9	.	TRBJ2-7	CASSVNGEFYEQYF	TGTGCCAGCAGCGTAAACGGGGAATTCTACGAGCAGTACTTC
.	TRBV29-1	few	TRBJ2-3	CSVADTRGGTDTQYF	TGCAGCGTTGCTGACACCCGAGGGGGCACAGATACGCAGTATTTT
.	TRBV7-2	many	TRBJ2-7	CASSLGAGYEQYF	TGTGCCAGCAGCTTAGGGGCGGGCTACGAGCAGTACTTC
TRBD2	TRBV7-2	many	TRBJ2-5	CASSLGLAGGQETQYF	TGTGCCAGCAGCTTAGGGTTAGCGGGTGGGCAAGAGACCCAGTACTTC
.	TRBV19	.	TRBJ1-2	CASTARQDFNYGYTF	TGTGCCAGTACTGCTAGACAGGACTTTAACTATGGCTACACCTTC
TRBD1	TRBV20-1	few	TRBJ2-7	CSTTGGDDYEQYF	TGCAGTACGACAGGGGGAGATGATTACGAGCAGTACTTC
.	TRBV29-1	.	TRBJ2-6	CSVGTGGSSGANVLTF	TGCAGCGTGGGGACAGGCGGGAGCTCTGGGGCCAACGTCCTGACTTTC
.	TRBV4-2	.	TRBJ1-2	CASSDSPWSNYGYTF	TGTGCCAGCAGCGACAGTCCATGGTCTAACTATGGCTACACCTTC
.	TRBV20-1	few	TRBJ2-5	CSARVDATRGRAWETQYF	TGCAGTGCTAGAGTCGATGCTACTAGGGGGAGGGCCTGGGAGACCCAGTACTTC
.	TRBV28	few	TRBJ2-1	CASIDGAGYNEQFF	TGTGCCAGCATCGATGGGGCAGGGTACAATGAGCAGTTCTTC
TRBD2	TRBV19	.	TRBJ2-3	CASAVRRGGTDTQYF	TGTGCCAGTGCAGTTCGGCGGGGGGGCACAGATACGCAGTATTTT